This T cell receptor (beta chain) appears in the sequencing data of a study of cytomegalovirus exposure and HLA in healthy donors. Study outcomes and limitations: As confirmed in vitro, three CMV-associated chains were specific for CMV antigens.

Measured with immunoSEQ multiplex PCR; TCRdb has only the in-frame clones, and not every one. The sample yields 200,000 to 250,000 clones, roughly 89% seen once. CDR1 is SGHTA and CDR2 is FQGNSA in the germline V gene. The V end was cut by 1 base, the J end by 2 bases, with 6 bases between. The CDR3 runs to 14 residues. As concerns this clone: Antigen specificity is unknown. Other DNA sequences in the sample encode the same CDR3.

The TCR originated in a man between 18 and 29 years old in good health and CMV-seronegative. The chain is built from TRBV7-2 and TRBJ1-5; no reliable D call. Sequenced sample: PBMCs. The CDR3, as DNA: TGTGCCAGCAGCTTAGGCAGTGGCAATCAGCCCCAGCATTTT. Amino acids: CASSLGSGNQPQHF.